One sample yielded the 20 T cell receptor beta chains listed below, sequenced in a study of T cell responses to AZD1222 COVID-19 vaccine. Clones were read by immunoSEQ multiplex PCR, and TCRdb kept only the in-frame ones, dropping some. Among roughly 130,000 clones, 80% to 90% were seen once, and the ten largest hold approximately 8%. The sample consisted of peripheral blood, taken on day 0 of AZD1222 vaccination. The receptors stem from an adult in good health.

CDR3 in DNA: TGTGCCAGCAGTTACGTCGGGCGTCGTGAGACCCAGTACTTC. The encoded protein is CASSYVGRRETQYF. This sequence joins TRBV6-2 or TRBV6-3 and TRBJ2-5, with D unresolved. This CDR3 has 14 amino acids. Germline CDR1 reads MNHEY; CDR2 reads SVGEGT. The germline V and J ends were trimmed by 2 bases and 5 bases, with 12 bases remaining between them.

The chain recombines TRBV10-1 with TRBJ1-2, with TRBD1 matching 12 bases. Germline CDR1 and CDR2: WNHNN and SYGVQD (reference sequence). With 0 bases clipped from V and 8 bases from J, the junction kept 4 bases outside the gene matches. The CDR3 loop spans 15 amino acids. CDR3 sequence (DNA): TGCGCCAGCAGTGAGTCCGGGACAGGGGGCTCCGGCTACACCTTC. Amino acid sequence: CASSESGTGGSGYTF.

The rearrangement joins TRBV14 to TRBJ1-6, with D possibly being TRBD1 (5 bases). V lost 4 bases and J lost 0, with 16 bases in between. The V gene's germline CDR1 is SGHDN and CDR2 FVKESK. The CDR3 is 18 residues long. DNA of the CDR3: TGTGCCAGCAGCCCGCTCGGGGCGCAGCTCTCCTATAATTCACCCCTCCACTTT. Its translation is CASSPLGAQLSYNSPLHF.

The chain carries TRBV7-2 and TRBJ2-7; the match to TRBD2 covers 7 bases. V gave up 5 bases and J gave up 2 bases; unmatched junction bases: 6. CDR1 SGHTA and CDR2 FQGNSA come from the germline V gene. This CDR3 comprises 14 residues. CDR3 region: CASSPGLVAYEQYF. Here the CDR3 DNA reads TGTGCCAGCAGCCCCGGACTAGTGGCCTACGAGCAGTACTTC.

This clone occurred a few times. The J gene is TRBJ1-2, the V gene TRBV9; D unclear. Germline CDR1 reads SGDLS; CDR2 reads YYNGEE. The CDR3 loop spans 12 amino acids. Trimming cost V 0 bases and J 6 bases, with 6 bases left between them. The DNA of the CDR3 is TGTGCCAGCAGCGTAGGAGAGGATGGCTACACCTTC. This encodes CASSVGEDGYTF.

This rearrangement joins TRBV27 to TRBJ2-2, with TRBD2 as a possible D gene (6 bases). Germline V gene data show CDR1 as MNHEY and CDR2 as SMNVEV (reference sequence). V lost 6 bases to trimming and J lost 4 bases, with 18 bases between them. This CDR3 spans 16 amino acids. The CDR3 loop is CASSKIGGRGTGELFF. Written as DNA, the CDR3 is TGTGCCAGCAGCAAAATCGGGGGAAGAGGCACCGGGGAGCTGTTTTTT.

The V call is TRBV7-3, the J call TRBJ2-2, with 10 nucleotides matching TRBD1. Germline V gene lookup returns CDR1 SGHTA and CDR2 FQGTGA. Trimming cost V 4 bases and J 5 bases; bases outside gene matches: 7. This CDR3 is 16 amino acids long. CDR3 sequence reads: CASSSPTGGRTGELFF. The CDR3, as DNA: TGTGCCAGCAGCTCCCCGACAGGGGGCCGGACCGGGGAGCTGTTTTTT.

The chain recombines TRBV6-1 with TRBJ1-2, with D perhaps TRBD1 (6 bases). Trimming removed 0 bases at V and 6 bases at J, with 17 bases between. The CDR3 runs 16 residues. CDR1 is MNHNS, CDR2 SASEGT, per germline. CDR3 bases: TGTGCCAGCAGTGAAGCCTGGGGGCGGGGTACGGATGGCTACACCTTC. Amino acids: CASSEAWGRGTDGYTF.

The V call is TRBV9, the J call TRBJ2-7; tentative D call: TRBD2 (6 bases). The ends were cut back, 1 base at V and 0 bases at J, with 11 bases in the middle. Germline CDR1 is SGDLS and CDR2 is YYNGEE. The CDR3 has 15 residues. CDR3 loop: CASSVSLAPSYEQYF. The CDR3 coding sequence is TGTGCCAGCAGCGTAAGCCTAGCGCCCTCCTACGAGCAGTACTTC.

The chain carries TRBV6-5 and TRBJ1-6, with D maybe TRBD1 (5 bases). This CDR3 spans 14 amino acids. V gave up 0 bases and J gave up 10 bases, with 10 bases separating them. Germline V lookup: CDR1 MNHEY, CDR2 SVGAGI. In DNA, the CDR3 is TGTGCCAGCAGTTACTCGACAGAGGACTCACCCCTCCACTTT. The encoded protein is CASSYSTEDSPLHF.

V usage is TRBV14 and J usage is TRBJ2-1; the match to TRBD1 covers 8 bases. The J segment lost 9 bases and the V segment lost 4 bases, leaving 5 bases of the junction unmatched. Germline V gene lookup returns CDR1 SGHDN and CDR2 FVKESK. The CDR3 spans 13 residues. The CDR3 region is CASSRDRGFEQFF. The CDR3 bases are TGTGCCAGCAGCCGCGACAGGGGTTTTGAGCAGTTCTTC.

The rearrangement links TRBV21-1 to TRBJ1-5; TRBD1, the table's D call, lacks a check against the DNA. TRBV21-1 has pseudogene status. This CDR3 is 16 amino acids long. DNA for the CDR3: TGTGCCAGCAGCAAATCACAGGGAACGAGCAATCAGCCCCAGCATTTT. Protein sequence: CASSKSQGTSNQPQHF.

The rearrangement links TRBV2 to TRBJ1-2; D is uncertain. Between the trimmed V and J ends, which lost 2 bases and 6 bases, there was a span of 16 bases. The CDR3 runs to 15 residues. Per germline, CDR1 SNHLY and CDR2 FYNNEI. As DNA, the CDR3 is TGTGCCAGCAGTGAATATAGTTCCGAAAGGAATGGCTACACCTTC. Its translation is CASSEYSSERNGYTF.

This clone was seen a handful of times. J is TRBJ2-7 and V is TRBV7-2; 12 bases are a match to TRBD2. This CDR3 comprises 19 residues. Losses at the gene ends were 4 bases for V and 1 base for J; bases not matched to a gene: 14. Germline assignment: CDR1 SGHTA and CDR2 FQGNSA. The CDR3 DNA reads as TGTGCCAGCAGCTATGGGGAATGGCGGCTAGCGGGGGGGTCCTACGAGCAGTACTTC. As protein: CASSYGEWRLAGGSYEQYF.

The chain employs TRBV12-3 or TRBV12-4 and TRBJ2-1; TRBD2 aligns across 7 bases. Trimming removed 8 bases from V and 4 bases from J; junction bases left unmatched: 5. The CDR3 has 13 amino acids. The CDR3 sequence: CASQRGQYNEQFF. In DNA form, the CDR3 reads TGTGCCAGCCAGCGGGGTCAATACAATGAGCAGTTCTTC.

The CDR3 protein is CASSYQPHQPQHF. CDR3 nucleotides: TGTGCCAGCAGTTACCAGCCCCATCAGCCCCAGCATTTT. This sequence joins TRBV6-5 and TRBJ1-5; D is uncertain. This CDR3 has 13 residues. V lost 2 bases to trimming and J lost 5 bases, with 7 bases between them. The germline V gene has CDR1 MNHEY and CDR2 SVGAGI.

This clone was seen a single time. The V and J genes are TRBV7-9 and TRBJ2-6, with D hard to call. This CDR3 has 16 amino acids. Germline loops: CDR1 SEHNR, CDR2 FQNEAQ (reference sequence). V lost 5 bases to trimming and J lost 0 bases, with 11 bases between them. CDR3 in DNA: TGTGCCAGCAGCCCGTCATTAAGCTCTGGGGCCAACGTCCTGACTTTC. Encoded protein: CASSPSLSSGANVLTF.

The genes are TRBV7-2 and TRBJ2-7; no firm D call. V was pared by 1 base and J by 3 bases, with 4 bases between. The V gene's germline CDR1 is SGHTA and CDR2 FQGNSA. CDR3 size: 12 residues. The CDR3, as DNA: TGTGCCAGCAGCTTAGGTTTCTACGAGCAGTACTTC. Translating it yields CASSLGFYEQYF.

V usage is TRBV10-2 and J usage is TRBJ1-3; D not resolved. CDR1 is WSHSY and CDR2 is SAAADI in the germline V gene. V lost 0 bases and J 0 bases, leaving 15 bases between the germline ends. The CDR3 totals 18 residues. For the CDR3, the DNA is TGCGCCAGCAGTGAGTCGGAAGTAGGACTACTCTCTGGAAACACCATATATTTT. Translation: CASSESEVGLLSGNTIYF.

CDR3 amino acids: CASSEQLVAQTGDYGYTF. CDR3 coding DNA: TGTGCCAGCAGTGAACAGCTGGTTGCGCAGACAGGAGACTATGGCTACACCTTC. J is TRBJ1-2 and V is TRBV2, with D possibly matching TRBD1 (6 bases). Germline values: CDR1 SNHLY, CDR2 FYNNEI. The length of the CDR3 is 18 residues. V shed 2 bases and J shed 3 bases, with 22 bases lying between them.